The 26 T cell receptor beta chains presented below share a single source sample, sequenced in a study of regulatory T cells in long-lasting Graves disease. CDR3-region Arm-PCR and iRepertoire HTBI primers produced the TCR beta libraries. TCRdb re-called the multiplex PCR reads with MiXCR, one entry per CDR3 protein. The sample includes more than 300,000 distinct CDR3 sequences, 15% to 19% seen only once; the top ten take 22%. Time point defined: newly diagnosed GD, antithyroid drugs for less than 3 months. Extracted RNA from PBMCs served as the source of the TCR library. Sequencing was performed on peripheral blood mononuclear cells (PBMCs), taken at new diagnosis, from a patient treated with antithyroid drugs. These receptors were taken from a female donor with Graves disease.

This clonotype was found a few times. The chain combines TRBV4-2 with TRBJ2-5, with a possible D match to TRBD2 (7 bases). V was shortened by 4 bases and J by 1 base, with 22 bases between the two germline ends. CDR1 and CDR2 from the germline V gene are LGHNA and YNFKEQ. CDR3 length: 18 amino acids. The CDR3 DNA reads TGTGCCAGCAGCCGAGAGGGGGTTGCGGGAGCAACCCAAGAGACCCAGTACTTC. Translating gives CASSREGVAGATQETQYF.

The chain combines TRBV15 with TRBJ1-4; 8 bases map to TRBD1. With 3 bases clipped from V and 10 bases from J, the junction kept 13 bases outside the gene matches. This CDR3 is 16 amino acids long. In germline, CDR1 is LNHNV, CDR2 YYDKDF (reference sequence). CDR3 amino acids: CATSSTSGTGVGKLFF. DNA of the CDR3: TGTGCCACCAGCAGCACTTCCGGGACAGGTGTTGGAAAACTGTTTTTT.

The chain carries TRBV6-1 and TRBJ2-7; 8 bases agree with TRBD1. The V gene end was trimmed by 5 bases and the J gene end by 7 bases; junction bases not matched to a gene: 10. The CDR3 covers 14 residues. The germline gives CDR1 MNHNS, CDR2 SASEGT. Here the CDR3 DNA reads TGTGCCAGCAGTAACGATCAGGGGGCCCGAGAGCAGTACTTC. Residues: CASSNDQGAREQYF.

This clonotype showed up many times. V and J are TRBV29-1 and TRBJ1-1; D is ambiguous. CDR3 length: 13 residues. V lost 6 bases to trimming and J lost 0 bases, with 11 bases between them. CDR1 and CDR2 from the germline V gene are SQVTM and ANQGSEA. The CDR3 loop reads CSVVGLMNTEAFF. Here the CDR3 DNA reads TGCAGCGTAGTTGGGTTGATGAACACTGAAGCTTTCTTT.

This clonotype was recorded a few times. The V call is TRBV28, the J call TRBJ2-7; the D gene is possibly TRBD1 (6 bases). The CDR3 has 15 residues. Germline V gene sequence: CDR1 MDHEN, CDR2 SYDVKM. The ends were cut back, 5 bases at V and 2 bases at J, with 16 bases in the middle. CDR3 in DNA: TGTGCCAGCAGTGATTTACAGGGAGCACCCTACGAGCAGTACTTC. Protein product: CASSDLQGAPYEQYF.

In this sample, this clonotype turned up many times. V and J are TRBV12-3 or TRBV12-4 and TRBJ1-4; D remains unclear. The V end was cut by 6 bases, the J end by 6 bases, with 14 bases between. The CDR3 has 14 residues. CDR3 coding DNA: TGTGCCAGCAGCCCGGAGCCTAGTGATGAAAAACTGTTTTTT. Translation: CASSPEPSDEKLFF.

This clonotype was observed many times. The gene calls are TRBV7-2 and TRBJ2-3; 12 bases align to TRBD2. V shed 4 bases and J 1 base; nucleotides not matched to a gene: 3. CDR1 is SGHTA, CDR2 FQGNSA, per germline. This CDR3 contains 16 residues. The CDR3 bases are TGTGCCAGCAGCTCTAGCGGGAGGGCAGGCACAGATACGCAGTATTTT. It is translated as CASSSSGRAGTDTQYF.

This sequence joins TRBV9 and TRBJ1-6, with D tentatively TRBD1 (6 bases). The germline V gene has CDR1 SGDLS and CDR2 YYNGEE. This CDR3 has 15 amino acids. Deletions cut 0 bases from V and 14 bases from J, with 18 bases between. The CDR3 coding sequence is TGTGCCAGCAGCGTAGAAGCAGGGGACCTCTCGGCCCTCCACTTT. This gives the protein CASSVEAGDLSALHF.

This clonotype was counted at least ten times. The chain has TRBV7-9 and TRBJ2-7; 10 nucleotides agree with TRBD1. Losses at the gene ends were 6 bases for V and 7 bases for J; bases not matched to a gene: 12. Germline loops: CDR1 SEHNR, CDR2 FQNEAQ (reference sequence). The CDR3 is 15 amino acids. As DNA, the CDR3 is TGTGCCAGCAGACCTGGGACAGGGGAGCTCTATGAGCAGTACTTC. This codes for CASRPGTGELYEQYF.

This clonotype was observed many times. The J gene is TRBJ2-5, the V gene TRBV28; 7 bases align to TRBD2. The CDR3 totals 14 residues. Trimming took 1 base from V and 4 from J; bases not matched to a gene: 3. Per germline, CDR1 MDHEN and CDR2 SYDVKM. The CDR3 nucleotides are TGTGCCAGCAGTTTATTCAGGGAGGGAGAGACCCAGTACTTC. Translation gives CASSLFREGETQYF.

This clonotype was seen ten or more times. This chain joins TRBV27 and TRBJ1-4; D gene ambiguous. This CDR3 has 16 residues. V lost 3 bases and J lost 0, with 11 bases in between. Germline CDR1 reads MNHEY; CDR2 reads SMNVEV (reference sequence). The CDR3 loop reads CASSFRQAATNEKLFF. CDR3 nucleotide sequence: TGTGCCAGCAGTTTCAGGCAGGCAGCAACTAATGAAAAACTGTTTTTT. The entire variable domain, with the rest obtained from reference TRBV27 and TRBJ1-4, is as follows: EAQVTQNPRYLITVTGKKLTVTCSQNMNHEYMSWYRQDPGLGLRQIYYSMNVEVTDKGDVPEGYKVSRKEKRNFPLILESPSPNQTSLYFCASSFRQAATNEKLFFGSGTQLSVL.

This clonotype was recorded many times. The J gene is TRBJ2-1, the V gene TRBV6-2 or TRBV6-3; TRBD2 agrees at 7 bases. The CDR3 extends over 13 amino acids. Germline assignment: CDR1 MNHEY and CDR2 SVGEGT. V trimming: 7 bases; J trimming: 2 bases; junction bases outside the gene matches: 2. In nucleotides, the CDR3 is TGTGCCAGCATCAGCGGGGCCTACAATGAGCAGTTCTTC. It encodes CASISGAYNEQFF.

The chain uses TRBV12-5 and TRBJ2-1; 7 positions match TRBD2. The J call is doubtful: the DNA matches TRBJ2-5 better. CDR3 size: 13 residues. Germline V gene data show CDR1 as LGHNT and CDR2 as FRNRAP. CDR3 in amino acids: CARWGGLIETQYF. CDR3 nucleotides: TGTGCTCGATGGGGAGGGCTAATAGAGACCCAGTACTTC.

This clonotype was detected many times. The chain combines TRBV5-1 with TRBJ1-4; D possibly corresponds to TRBD1 (6 bases). The CDR3 totals 16 residues. Germline lookup yields CDR1 SGHRS and CDR2 YFSETQ. Trimming took 0 bases from V and 5 from J, leaving 14 bases between them. For the CDR3, the DNA is TGCGCCAGCAGCTTGGAAGCGGCAGGGGCGAATGAAAAACTGTTTTTT. Its protein is CASSLEAAGANEKLFF.

This clonotype occurred many times. The V and J genes are TRBV7-2 and TRBJ2-7; TRBD2 might be the D (6 bases). CDR3 length equals 15 residues. Germline assignment: CDR1 SGHTA and CDR2 FQGNSA. Trimming pared 1 base from V and 7 bases from J, leaving 17 bases between. The CDR3 DNA reads TGTGCCAGCAGCTTAGTAGGGACGGGGGAGAGGGAGCAGTACTTC. This encodes CASSLVGTGEREQYF.

Notes on this clonotype: This could be a read error, since a much larger clone is one nucleotide away. This chain links TRBV28 with TRBJ2-1, with 9 nucleotides matching TRBD1. Trimming took 2 bases from V and 9 from J; bases not matched to a gene: 5. The germline gives CDR1 MDHEN, CDR2 SYDVKM. CDR3 length: 14 amino acids. In DNA, the CDR3 is TGTGCCAGCAGTTTAAACAGGGGGCAGGGTGAGCAGTTCTTC. Translation gives CASSLNRGQGEQFF.

The chain recombines TRBV6-2 or TRBV6-3 with TRBJ1-2; D unresolved. The V gene lost 0 bases and the J gene lost 10 bases, with 12 bases spanning the gap. Germline V lookup: CDR1 MNHEY, CDR2 SVGEGT. This CDR3 has 13 amino acids. CDR3 protein: CASSYSSSADYTF. The CDR3 DNA sequence: TGTGCCAGCAGTTACTCGAGTTCGGCGGACTACACCTTC.

This clonotype was observed many times. The chain is built from TRBV7-9 and TRBJ1-4; tentatively, D is TRBD1 (5 bases). The ends were cut back, 7 bases at V and 5 bases at J, with 17 bases in the middle. The length of the CDR3 is 15 residues. Germline lookup yields CDR1 SEHNR and CDR2 FQNEAQ (reference sequence). The CDR3 protein is CASTLGVTGNEKLFF. CDR3 nucleotides: TGTGCCAGCACTCTAGGGGTGACGGGGAATGAAAAACTGTTTTTT.

This clonotype was counted between two and nine times. The CDR3 DNA sequence: TGTGCCAGCAGCCATTCTGGGCTCGATGAGCAGTTCTTC. Translated, it gives CASSHSGLDEQFF. V usage is TRBV14 and J usage is TRBJ2-1; the D is unclear. The V end lost 3 bases, the J end lost 8 bases, and 11 bases lay between the germline ends. Germline CDR1 and CDR2: SGHDN and FVKESK. CDR3 size: 13 residues.

Only a few counts were recorded for this clonotype. The genes are TRBV5-1 and TRBJ2-1, with 11 bases that match TRBD2. The tail of the sequence fits TRBJ2-5 better, so the J call may be wrong. The CDR3 covers 15 residues. Germline assignment: CDR1 SGHRS and CDR2 YFSETQ. The CDR3 sequence is CASSLTSGSQETQYF. CDR3 bases: TGCGCCAGCAGCTTGACTAGCGGGAGTCAAGAGACCCAGTACTTC.

This clonotype was counted at least ten times. The chain recombines TRBV27 with TRBJ1-5; D not resolved. The CDR3 loop spans 14 amino acids. Germline V gives CDR1 MNHEY, CDR2 SMNVEV (reference sequence). V lost 6 bases to trimming and J lost 7 bases, with 16 bases between them. DNA for the CDR3: TGTGCCAGCAGGGCGGGGTTCTCGGCGCAGCCCCAGCATTTT. Protein sequence: CASRAGFSAQPQHF.

Comment on this clonotype: Just one base apart from a much larger clone, this may be a read error. The chain uses TRBV6-1 and TRBJ2-7, with D possibly being TRBD1 or TRBD2 (5 bases each). The V end lost 8 bases, the J end lost 4 bases, and 12 bases lay between the germline ends. CDR1 MNHNS and CDR2 SASEGT come from the germline V gene. This CDR3 region has 12 residues. Here the CDR3 DNA reads TGTGCCAGCTTGGGACGGGAATACGAGCAGTACTTC. The encoded protein is CASLGREYEQYF.

This clonotype was counted many times. The chain has TRBV7-2 and TRBJ2-7; D gene unclear. V was cut by 5 bases and J by 5 bases, with 19 bases left in between. The CDR3 sequence is 15 residues long. Germline V lookup: CDR1 SGHTA, CDR2 FQGNSA. CDR3 amino acids: CASSPRSGSDDEQYF. CDR3 nucleotide sequence: TGTGCCAGCAGCCCCCGGTCCGGGTCCGATGACGAGCAGTACTTC.

The chain uses TRBV7-9 and TRBJ1-2; D perhaps matches TRBD1 (5 bases). Germline CDR1 is SEHNR and CDR2 is FQNEAQ (reference sequence). Trimming shortened V by 5 bases and J by 2 bases, and 9 bases separated the two germline ends. The CDR3 totals 13 residues. The chain's CDR3 is CASSTDTNYGYTF. In DNA form, the CDR3 reads TGTGCCAGCAGCACGGACACGAACTATGGCTACACCTTC.

There are a few counts of this clonotype. The chain employs TRBV19 and TRBJ1-1; 11 bases fit TRBD1. Unmatched junction bases numbered 3, after V lost 10 bases and J lost 5 bases. Germline V gene lookup returns CDR1 LNHDA and CDR2 SQIVND (reference sequence). CDR3 length: 12 amino acids. CDR3 protein: CAIGTGGTEAFF. In DNA form, the CDR3 reads TGTGCCATTGGGACAGGGGGGACTGAAGCTTTCTTT.

This clonotype has only a few counts. V and J are TRBV19 and TRBJ2-1, with no clear D. This CDR3 comprises 17 residues. The V gene's germline CDR1 is LNHDA and CDR2 SQIVND (reference sequence). The V gene lost 1 base and the J gene lost 7 bases, with 20 bases spanning the gap. The CDR3, as DNA: TGTGCCAGTAGTATAGTTAACGGGCGAGGCGGTGGGAATGAGCAGTTCTTC. It codes for CASSIVNGRGGGNEQFF.